What follows are 28 T cell receptor beta chains derived from one specimen sequenced in a study of CD8+ T cells in alopecia areata. Pooled cells of cutaneous lymph node origin were sorted on CD4, CD8alpha, NKG2D, NKG2ACE and other markers. Sequencing templates came from extracted RNA that was reverse transcribed into cDNA. Data came from immunoSEQ multiplex PCR; TCRdb stores just in-frame clones and leaves some out. This repertoire holds more than 250,000 clones, and none appear only once. The source material was CD4+ T cells sorted from a lymph node. The source is a C3H/HeJ mouse with alopecia areata. These mice share the MHC haplotype H2-k.

Remarks on this clone: Any gene name here is a mouse gene name. The read finishes 4 residues shy of the CDR3 end, and the germline J gene is used to complete it. The V gene is TRBV1, the J gene TRBJ1-2, with no clear D. The CDR3 totals 14 residues. Germline V gene sequence: CDR1 NSQYPW, CDR2 LRSPGD (reference sequence). V was clipped by 3 bases and J by 0 bases, with 8 bases between them. The CDR3 region is CTCSAHSTNSDYTF. The CDR3 bases that were read are TGCACCTGCAGTGCCCACAGCACAAACTCC.

This clone appeared a few times. Mouse germline and gene names are used. The observed sequence ends 4 residues before the CDR3 terminus, with the missing tail filled in from the germline J gene. Other DNA sequences within the sample encode an identical CDR3. This sequence joins TRBV13-1 and TRBJ2-1, with 9 bases aligning to TRBD2. J gave up 5 bases and V 2 bases, and 2 bases lay outside the gene matches. The CDR3 is 14 amino acids. Germline-derived CDR1 and CDR2 are NSHNY and SYGAGN. The CDR3 bases that were read are TGTGCCAGCAGTGAGACTGGGGGCGATGCT. Its translation: CASSETGGDA. From start to end, the CDR3 is CASSETGGDAEQFF.

Only a few counts were recorded for this clone. Gene names denote mouse genes. The read falls 4 residues short of the CDR3 end, and the missing part is taken from the germline J gene. The gene calls are TRBV19 and TRBJ2-2; 7 bases fit TRBD2. V shed 4 bases and J 0 bases; nucleotides not matched to a gene: 3. This CDR3 has 15 amino acids. Looked up from germline, CDR1 is FNHDT and CDR2 is SITEND (reference sequence). CDR3 sequence reads: CASSSTGTNTGQLYF. The sequenced CDR3 bases are TGTGCCAGCAGTTCGACTGGGACAAACACCGGG. Full variable domain (rest looked up from reference TRBV19 and TRBJ2-2): GGIITQTPKFLIGQEGQKLTLKCQQNFNHDTMYWYRQDSGKGLRLIYYSITENDLQKGDLSEGYDASREKKSSFSLTVTSAQKNEMAVFLCASSSTGTNTGQLYFGEGSKLTVL.

This clone was seen only a few times. Genes and germline come from the mouse. Read sequence stops 4 residues before the CDR3 end, and the germline J gene provides the missing end. The sample carries other DNA sequences with the same CDR3. V and J are TRBV13-2 and TRBJ2-7, with D possibly being TRBD1 (6 bases). The CDR3 runs to 14 residues. Germline lookup yields CDR1 NNHNN and CDR2 SYGAGS (reference sequence). The germline V and J ends were trimmed by 0 bases and 3 bases, with 10 bases remaining between them. The CDR3 spells CASGDARDNYEQYF. The covered CDR3 bases are TGTGCCAGCGGTGATGCACGGGACAACTAT.

Turning to this clone: The germline and genes are mouse ones. The DNA ends 4 residues before the CDR3 does, and the rest of the CDR3 is filled in from the germline J gene. The chain uses TRBV31 and TRBJ1-2; 9 bases line up with TRBD1. Germline CDR1 is GKSSPN and CDR2 is SITVG. The CDR3 has 13 amino acids. With V trimmed by 1 base and J by 4 bases, 1 base remained unmatched. CDR3: CAWSQTGGSDYTF. CDR3 DNA (partial): TGTGCCTGGAGTCAGACAGGGGGCTCC.

In its sample, this clone was seen a few times. The germline and genes are mouse ones. Sequencing ends 4 residues short of the CDR3 end; the germline J gene provides the rest. The rearrangement links TRBV4 to TRBJ2-5; 9 bases map to TRBD2. Germline CDR1 and CDR2: LGHDT and YNNKQL (reference sequence). This CDR3 is 14 amino acids long. The chain's CDR3 is CASKTTGGEDTQYF. The sequenced part of the CDR3 DNA is TGTGCCAGCAAAACGACTGGGGGTGAAGAC.

Concerning this clone itself: Germline and genes here are mouse. The CDR3 is cut off 4 residues early in the read; its end comes from the germline J gene. V gene TRBV13-2 combines with J gene TRBJ2-2; TRBD1 matches 8 bases. Trimming removed 1 base from V and 2 bases from J; junction bases left unmatched: 4. Germline V gives CDR1 NNHNN, CDR2 SYGAGS (reference sequence). The CDR3 extends over 16 amino acids. The CDR3 protein is CASGDWQGANTGQLYF. Partial CDR3 DNA: TGTGCCAGCGGTGATTGGCAGGGGGCCAACACCGGG.

In regard to this clone: Gene names are the mouse ones. The read halts 4 residues ahead of the CDR3 end, with the missing end drawn from the germline J gene. The chain has TRBV19 and TRBJ2-3; 11 positions match TRBD1. Trimming cost V 5 bases and J 0 bases; bases outside gene matches: 8. This CDR3 has 17 amino acids. Germline CDR1 is FNHDT and CDR2 is SITEND (reference sequence). The CDR3 loop is CASRIPGQGGSAETLYF. CDR3 DNA (partial): TGTGCCAGCAGGATACCGGGACAGGGGGGTAGTGCAGAA.

For this clone: Mouse gene names apply. From the germline J gene comes the end of the CDR3, since the read stops 4 residues before it. V is TRBV19 and J is TRBJ1-2; D might be TRBD1 (6 bases). Trimming removed 5 bases from V and 0 bases from J, with 11 bases in between. This CDR3 region has 14 residues. Germline CDR1 and CDR2: FNHDT and SITEND (reference sequence). The covered CDR3 bases are TGTGCCAGCAGCACAGGGTTTGCAAACTCC. This sequence encodes CASSTGFANS. The full CDR3 protein reads CASSTGFANSDYTF.

This clone was seen only a few times. Genes and germline come from the mouse. The read gets to within 4 residues of the CDR3 end, and the germline J gene fills in the rest. The chain combines TRBV19 with TRBJ1-2; 7 bases are shared with TRBD1. The germline CDR1 and CDR2 sequences are FNHDT and SITEND (reference sequence). The trim removed 5 bases at V and 1 base at J, leaving 2 bases unmatched. The CDR3 runs to 13 residues. The CDR3 loop is CASRGQINSDYTF. The part of the CDR3 DNA that was read is TGTGCCAGCAGGGGACAGATAAACTCC.

Points on this clone: Genes and germline come from the mouse. The read comes to an end 4 residues before the CDR3 does, leaving the germline J gene to fill in the end. The chain links TRBV13-2 to TRBJ2-2, with a weak D call TRBD1 (6 bases). V lost 0 bases and J lost 0, with 15 bases in between. The germline V gene has CDR1 NNHNN and CDR2 SYGAGS (reference sequence). There are 18 residues in the CDR3. CDR3 bases read: TGTGCCAGCGGTGATGGCCGTCCGGGACACCCAAACACCGGG. Encoded protein: CASGDGRPGHPNTG. The full CDR3 sequence reads CASGDGRPGHPNTGQLYF.

For this clone: Gene names refer to mouse genes. The read halts 4 residues ahead of the CDR3 end, with the missing end drawn from the germline J gene. The chain uses TRBV5 and TRBJ2-5, with 8 positions matching TRBD2. Germline trimming cut 4 bases from V and 2 bases from J; bases unmatched to any gene: 2. This CDR3 has 14 residues. Germline V CDR1 and CDR2: LGHNA, YNLKQL (reference sequence). CDR3 bases read: TGTGCCAGCAGCCGGACTGGGATCCAAGAC. This encodes CASSRTGIQD. In full, the CDR3 is CASSRTGIQDTQYF.

On this clone itself: Germline and genes: mouse. The read ends 4 residues before the CDR3 terminus; that terminus is restored from the germline J gene. The chain uses TRBV13-3 and TRBJ2-3, with 8 bases aligning to TRBD2. This CDR3 is 14 amino acids long. CDR1 is NNHDY and CDR2 is SYVADS in the germline V gene. The junction had 5 bases not matched to a gene; V was cut back by 5 bases and J by 3 bases. The part of the CDR3 DNA that was read is TGTGCCAGCAGGGGGGGGGCGCTAGCAGAA. Amino acids: CASRGGALAE. The entire CDR3 protein reads CASRGGALAETLYF.

This clone has just a few counts. The genes and germline here are from mouse. The read gets to within 4 residues of the CDR3 end, and the germline J gene fills in the rest. The chain recombines TRBV1 with TRBJ2-2, with a weak D call TRBD2 (7 bases). In germline, CDR1 is NSQYPW, CDR2 LRSPGD (reference sequence). The CDR3 consists of 17 residues. The V and J ends lost 0 bases and 0 bases respectively, with 11 bases between them. The CDR3 bases that were read are TGCACCTGCAGTGCAGACTGGGGGCTTGCAAACACCGGG. The encoded protein is CTCSADWGLANTG. The full-length CDR3 reads as CTCSADWGLANTGQLYF. Full variable domain (missing parts from reference TRBV1 and TRBJ2-2): VTLLEQNPRWRLVPRGQAVNLRCILKNSQYPWMSWYQQDLQKQLQWLFTLRSPGDKEVKSLPGADYLATRVTDTELRLQVANMSQGRTLYCTCSADWGLANTGQLYFGEGSKLTVL.

This clone was seen more than once but under ten times. Gene names denote mouse genes. The read gets to within 4 residues of the CDR3 end, and the germline J gene fills in the rest. This chain joins TRBV13-1 and TRBJ2-2; TRBD1 matches 8 bases. CDR1 and CDR2 (germline): NSHNY, SYGAGN. This CDR3 contains 15 residues. V lost 5 bases and J lost 2; bases outside the gene matches: 5. The CDR3 loop reads CASSRDRPNTGQLYF. CDR3 DNA, as far as it was read: TGTGCCAGCAGCCGGGACAGGCCTAACACCGGG.

For this clone: The genes are named according to mouse. The read finishes 4 residues shy of the CDR3 end, and the germline J gene is used to complete it. The chain couples TRBV5 to TRBJ2-3; TRBD2 matches at 11 bases. V was clipped by 0 bases and J by 0 bases; unmatched bases: 2. Germline CDR1 reads LGHNA; CDR2 reads YNLKQL (reference sequence). The CDR3 loop spans 17 amino acids. Here the CDR3 reads CASSQELGGPSAETLYF. CDR3 DNA (partial): TGTGCCAGCAGCCAAGAACTGGGGGGGCCTAGTGCAGAA.

Worth noting for this clone: Each gene name is a mouse one. The sequenced fragment ends 4 residues before the CDR3 boundary, so the rest is inferred from the germline J gene. The genes are TRBV13-1 and TRBJ2-4; possible D gene TRBD2, 6 bases. Germline assignment: CDR1 NSHNY and CDR2 SYGAGN. This CDR3 comprises 13 residues. CDR3 bases read: TGTGCCAGCAGTGACTGGGGTCCAAAC. It yields the protein CASSDWGPN. The CDR3 as a whole reads CASSDWGPNTLYF.

A remark on this clone: All gene names here are mouse names. The read falls 4 residues short of the CDR3 end, and the missing part is taken from the germline J gene. The chain joins TRBV13-2 to TRBJ2-5; tentatively, D is TRBD1 (5 bases). Germline values: CDR1 NNHNN, CDR2 SYGAGS (reference sequence). The CDR3 is made up of 12 amino acids. CDR3: CASGPQGDTQYF. CDR3 bases read: TGTGCCAGCGGGCCCCAGGGAGAC.

Of note for this clone: Gene names are mouse gene names. The CDR3 extends 4 residues past the end of the read, so its final part is completed from the germline J gene. The V gene is TRBV13-1, the J gene TRBJ1-2; TRBD1 might be the D (6 bases). The germline V gene encodes CDR1 NSHNY and CDR2 SYGAGN. The CDR3 runs 12 residues. The CDR3 is CASSARTADYTF. The CDR3 bases that were read are TGTGCCAGCAGTGCCAGGACAGCC.

As to this clone: The gene symbols are mouse symbols. The observed sequence ends 4 residues before the CDR3 terminus, with the missing tail filled in from the germline J gene. This sequence joins TRBV1 and TRBJ2-3; TRBD2 matches at 7 bases. Trimming took 4 bases from V and 1 from J; bases not matched to a gene: 2. In germline, CDR1 is NSQYPW, CDR2 LRSPGD (reference sequence). The CDR3 spans 14 residues. CDR3 amino acids: CTCSVGGGAETLYF. Incomplete CDR3 DNA: TGCACCTGCAGTGTGGGGGGAGGTGCAGAA.

This clone has just a few counts. Germline and genes: mouse. The read ends 4 residues before the CDR3 terminus; that terminus is restored from the germline J gene. This chain joins TRBV29 and TRBJ2-7; no clear D. The CDR3 has 12 residues. Germline-derived CDR1 and CDR2 are MSHET and SYDVDS. The CDR3 region is CASSLSRYEQYF. CDR3 DNA, as far as it was read: TGTGCTAGCAGTTTAAGCAGATAT.

This clone was counted between two and nine times. Gene names denote mouse genes. The read terminates 4 residues before the CDR3 end, so the remaining end is supplied by the germline J gene. Other DNA sequences in this sample translate to the same CDR3. This sequence joins TRBV17 and TRBJ2-5, with 9 nucleotides matching TRBD2. J gave up 0 bases and V 2 bases, and 3 bases lay outside the gene matches. Germline loops: CDR1 MNHDT, CDR2 YYDKIL. There are 16 residues in the CDR3. The CDR3: CASSRRLGVNQDTQYF. The sequenced part of the CDR3 DNA is TGTGCTAGCAGTAGAAGACTGGGGGTAAACCAAGAC.

This clone was seen a handful of times. Genes and germline come from the mouse. The read terminates 4 residues ahead of where the CDR3 ends, so the germline J gene completes it. V and J are TRBV13-2 and TRBJ2-1; TRBD1 is a possible D gene (6 bases). Germline CDR1 NNHNN, CDR2 SYGAGS (reference sequence). V lost 2 bases and J lost 3, with 12 bases in between. There are 15 residues in the CDR3. The sequenced part of the CDR3 DNA is TGTGCCAGCGGTGACTCCGGGACATTCTATGCT. Translated: CASGDSGTFYA. The CDR3 reads in full as CASGDSGTFYAEQFF.

In the case of this clone: Mouse gene names apply. The sequence runs out 4 residues before the end of the CDR3; the remainder is reconstructed from the germline J gene. The chain employs TRBV19 and TRBJ1-2; possibly TRBD1 for D (6 bases). The CDR3 totals 14 residues. Per germline, CDR1 FNHDT and CDR2 SITEND (reference sequence). Trimming removed 4 bases at V and 1 base at J, with 11 bases between. The sequenced part of the CDR3 DNA is TGTGCCAGCAGTCCCTGGGACAAAAACTCC. Translated, it gives CASSPWDKNS. The entire CDR3 is CASSPWDKNSDYTF. Full variable domain (outside the CDR3, taken from reference TRBV19 and TRBJ1-2): GGIITQTPKFLIGQEGQKLTLKCQQNFNHDTMYWYRQDSGKGLRLIYYSITENDLQKGDLSEGYDASREKKSSFSLTVTSAQKNEMAVFLCASSPWDKNSDYTFGSGTRLLVI.

For this clone: The gene names given are mouse names. Additional DNA sequences in this sample encode the identical CDR3. The CDR3 loop reads CASSTGTGGDTQYF. The DNA read from the CDR3 is TGTGCCAGCAGTACCGGGACAGGGGGGGAC. The rearrangement joins TRBV19 to TRBJ2-5; TRBD1 aligns across 11 bases. The CDR3 extends 4 residues past the end of the read, so its final part is completed from the germline J gene. Germline CDR1 is FNHDT and CDR2 is SITEND (reference sequence). The CDR3 contains 14 residues.

This clone showed up just a few times. The genes and germline here are from mouse. The CDR3 end falls 4 residues outside the read, so it is completed with the germline J gene. The rearrangement joins TRBV19 to TRBJ2-1; 8 bases fit TRBD2. In germline, CDR1 is FNHDT, CDR2 SITEND (reference sequence). The CDR3 has 14 amino acids. V lost 7 bases and J lost 1; bases outside the gene matches: 4. The CDR3 loop reads CASLRTGNYAEQFF. The CDR3 bases that were read are TGTGCCAGCCTCCGGACTGGGAACTATGCT.

This clone was seen at least ten times. Germline and genes here are mouse. The read is 4 residues too short to cover the CDR3 end, so that end is filled in from the germline J gene. Additional DNA sequences in this sample encode the identical CDR3. The chain uses TRBV19 and TRBJ1-2; 9 bases agree with TRBD1. After removal of 2 bases from V and 3 bases from J, the junction contained 2 bases not matched to a gene. Looked up from germline, CDR1 is FNHDT and CDR2 is SITEND (reference sequence). This CDR3 is built from 14 residues. The CDR3 loop is CASSMGQGDSDYTF. The part of the CDR3 DNA that was read is TGTGCCAGCAGTATGGGACAGGGAGACTCC. Combining the CDR3 with reference TRBV19 and TRBJ1-2 gives the whole variable domain GGIITQTPKFLIGQEGQKLTLKCQQNFNHDTMYWYRQDSGKGLRLIYYSITENDLQKGDLSEGYDASREKKSSFSLTVTSAQKNEMAVFLCASSMGQGDSDYTFGSGTRLLVI.

In regard to this clone: These gene names are mouse names. The CDR3 end is not reached by the read, which stops 3 residues before it; the germline J gene fills it in. Within the sample, other DNA sequences also encode this same CDR3. This chain joins TRBV19 and TRBJ1-6, with a weak D call TRBD1 (5 bases). TRBJ1-6 is given ORF status, its function remaining uncertain. The CDR3 is 15 amino acids. Trimming took off 0 bases at V and 5 bases at J, with 9 bases between the two ends. Per germline, CDR1 FNHDT and CDR2 SITEND (reference sequence). Incomplete CDR3 DNA: TGTGCCAGCAGTATAGCCGGACAAAATAATTCGCCC. Protein: CASSIAGQNNSP. The CDR3 in full is CASSIAGQNNSPLYF.